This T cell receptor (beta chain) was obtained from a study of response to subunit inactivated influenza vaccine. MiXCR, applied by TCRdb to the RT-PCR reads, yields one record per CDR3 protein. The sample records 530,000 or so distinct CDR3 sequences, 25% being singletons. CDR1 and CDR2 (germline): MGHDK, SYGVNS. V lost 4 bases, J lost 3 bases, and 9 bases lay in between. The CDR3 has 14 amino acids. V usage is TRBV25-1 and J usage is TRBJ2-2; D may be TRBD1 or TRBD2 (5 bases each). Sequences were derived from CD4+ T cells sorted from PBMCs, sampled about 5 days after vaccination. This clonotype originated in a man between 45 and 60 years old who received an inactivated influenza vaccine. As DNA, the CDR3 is TGTGCCAGCAGTGGAGGGGCCCACACCGGGGAGCTGTTTTTT. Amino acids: CASSGGAHTGELFF.